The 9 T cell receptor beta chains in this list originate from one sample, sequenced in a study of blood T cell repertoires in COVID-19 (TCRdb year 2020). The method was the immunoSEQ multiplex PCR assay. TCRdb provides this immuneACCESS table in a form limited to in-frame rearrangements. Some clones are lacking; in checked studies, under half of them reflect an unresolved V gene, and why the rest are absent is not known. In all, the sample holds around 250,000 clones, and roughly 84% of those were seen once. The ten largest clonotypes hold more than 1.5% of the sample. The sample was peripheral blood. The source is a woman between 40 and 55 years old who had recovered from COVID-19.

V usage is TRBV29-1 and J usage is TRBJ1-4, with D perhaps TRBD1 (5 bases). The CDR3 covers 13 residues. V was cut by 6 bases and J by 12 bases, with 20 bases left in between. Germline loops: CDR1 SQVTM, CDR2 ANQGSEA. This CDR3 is CSVLYSPPGELFF. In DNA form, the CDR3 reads TGCAGCGTGTTATACAGTCCCCCGGGGGAACTGTTTTTT.

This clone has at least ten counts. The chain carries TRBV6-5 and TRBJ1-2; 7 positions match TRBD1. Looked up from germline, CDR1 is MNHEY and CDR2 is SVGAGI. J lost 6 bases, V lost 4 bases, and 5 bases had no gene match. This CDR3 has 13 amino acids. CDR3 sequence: CASSLQGLNGYTF. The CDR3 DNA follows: TGTGCCAGCAGTTTACAGGGGCTGAATGGCTACACCTTC.

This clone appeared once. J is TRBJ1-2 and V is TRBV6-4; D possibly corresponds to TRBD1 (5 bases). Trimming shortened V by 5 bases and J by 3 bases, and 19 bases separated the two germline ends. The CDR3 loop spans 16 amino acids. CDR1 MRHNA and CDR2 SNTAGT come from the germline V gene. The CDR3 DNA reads TGTGCCAGCAGTCCCCCGGACACGAAAATCTACTATGGCTACACCTTC. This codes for CASSPPDTKIYYGYTF.

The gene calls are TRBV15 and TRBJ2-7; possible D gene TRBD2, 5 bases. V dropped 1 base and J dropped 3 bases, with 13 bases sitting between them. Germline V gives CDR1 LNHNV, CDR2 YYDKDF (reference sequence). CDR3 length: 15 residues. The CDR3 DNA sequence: TGTGCCACCAGCAGAGGGTCTGGACTGGACTACGAGCAGTACTTC. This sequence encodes CATSRGSGLDYEQYF.

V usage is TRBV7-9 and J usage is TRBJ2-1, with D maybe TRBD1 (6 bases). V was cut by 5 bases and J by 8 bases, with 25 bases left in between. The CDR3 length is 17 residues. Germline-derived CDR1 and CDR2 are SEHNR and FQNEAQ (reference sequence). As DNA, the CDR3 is TGTGCCAGCAGCACCGATACCGGGACACCTCTACGCGATGAGCAGTTCTTC. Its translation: CASSTDTGTPLRDEQFF.

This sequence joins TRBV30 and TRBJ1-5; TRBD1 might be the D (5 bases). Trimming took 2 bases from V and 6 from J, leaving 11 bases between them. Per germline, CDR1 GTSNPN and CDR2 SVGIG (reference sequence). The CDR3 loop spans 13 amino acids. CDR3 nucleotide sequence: TGTGCCTGGAGTCGGGTGGGGGGTCAGCCCCAGCATTTT. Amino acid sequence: CAWSRVGGQPQHF.

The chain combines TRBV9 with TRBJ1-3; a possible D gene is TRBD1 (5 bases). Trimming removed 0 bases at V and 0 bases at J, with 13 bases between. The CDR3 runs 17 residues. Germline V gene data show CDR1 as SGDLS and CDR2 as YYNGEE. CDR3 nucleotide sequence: TGTGCCAGCAGCGTAGTCGTGCGGGGGAGCTCTGGAAACACCATATATTTT. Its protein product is CASSVVVRGSSGNTIYF.

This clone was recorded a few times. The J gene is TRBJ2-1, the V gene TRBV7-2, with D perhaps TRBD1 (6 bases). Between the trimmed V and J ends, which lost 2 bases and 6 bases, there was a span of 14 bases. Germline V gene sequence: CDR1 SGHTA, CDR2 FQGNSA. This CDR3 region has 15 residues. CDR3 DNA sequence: TGTGCCAGCAGCTTAAGTCAGGGGTGGGGCAATGAGCAGTTCTTC. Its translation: CASSLSQGWGNEQFF.

DNA for the CDR3: TGTGCCAGTAGTAACCCCCTGCGGGGACCCTACAATGAGCAGTTCTTC. This encodes CASSNPLRGPYNEQFF. J is TRBJ2-1 and V is TRBV19; possible D gene TRBD2, 6 bases. The CDR3 extends over 16 amino acids. In germline, CDR1 is LNHDA, CDR2 SQIVND (reference sequence). V lost 4 bases and J 2 bases, leaving 15 bases between the germline ends.